This paragraph covers one TCR beta chain sequence. Its specificity is not known. Libraries were prepared by immunoSEQ multiplex PCR; TCRdb keeps only in-frame clonotypes and omits some of them. This sample has 150,000 to 200,000 clones; roughly four fifths occur once, and the top ten carry 2.5% to 3.5%. The CDR3 covers 14 residues. J lost 1 base, V lost 3 bases, and 2 bases had no gene match. The germline gives CDR1 SGHAT, CDR2 FQNNGV. The data are from a study of cytomegalovirus exposure and HLA in healthy donors. Study-level results: Generally TCR sequences proved uncommon, though certain public TCRs appeared in numerous donors. TCR beta chains numbering some 160 were designated cytomegalovirus-associated.

The sample was PBMCs. The source of this sequence is a woman between 18 and 29 years old in good health and CMV-seropositive. The chain employs TRBV11-2 and TRBJ1-1; 7 bases fit TRBD1. The CDR3 loop reads CASSFRTGNTEAFF. The CDR3 DNA follows: TGTGCCAGCAGCTTCCGGACAGGGAACACTGAAGCTTTCTTT.